A single sample is the source of the 24 T cell receptor beta chains below, sequenced in a study of blood T cell repertoires in COVID-19. This table comes from immunoSEQ multiplex PCR, and its TCRdb copy is limited to in-frame clones, with some not included. The profile shows nearly 80,000 clones, 75% to 90% of them singletons. Sequences were obtained from peripheral blood. The source is a man aged 60 to 75 with active or convalescent COVID-19.

The chain uses TRBV2 and TRBJ2-3; D is possibly TRBD1 (6 bases). CDR3 length: 15 residues. Trimming cost V 3 bases and J 6 bases, with 16 bases left between them. Germline values: CDR1 SNHLY, CDR2 FYNNEI. The CDR3 reads CASSETGSFFDTQYF. CDR3 nucleotide sequence: TGTGCCAGCAGTGAGACAGGATCCTTTTTTGATACGCAGTATTTT.

This clone occurred once. The CDR3 DNA reads TGCGCCAGCAGGGGTAGCGGAGGGCTAGGAGAGACCCAGTACTTC. It specifies CASRGSGGLGETQYF. This chain uses TRBV5-1 with TRBJ2-5; weak D call: TRBD2 (6 bases). Trimming stripped 5 bases from V and 4 bases from J, with 18 bases between. From germline, CDR1 is SGHRS and CDR2 YFSETQ. The CDR3 extends over 15 amino acids.

This clone was recorded many times. This specimen includes other DNA sequences encoding the same CDR3. This rearrangement joins TRBV12-3 or TRBV12-4 to TRBJ2-7, with TRBD1 matching over 7 bases. Trimming cost V 6 bases and J 3 bases; bases outside gene matches: 5. This CDR3 region has 13 residues. The DNA for the CDR3 is TGTGCCAGCAGCCTACGGGACAGCTACGAGCAGTACTTC. It translates to CASSLRDSYEQYF.

The chain couples TRBV6-1 to TRBJ1-5; possibly TRBD1 for D (6 bases). Germline-derived CDR1 and CDR2 are MNHNS and SASEGT. V was cut by 1 base and J by 9 bases, with 16 bases left in between. The CDR3 has 15 amino acids. The CDR3 spells CASSEVSAGRGPQHF. CDR3 in DNA: TGTGCCAGCAGTGAAGTAAGTGCAGGCAGGGGGCCCCAGCATTTT.

The V and J genes are TRBV6-2 or TRBV6-3 and TRBJ1-2; no clear D. The CDR3 consists of 15 residues. V lost 0 bases to trimming and J lost 3 bases, with 11 bases between them. The germline gives CDR1 MNHEY, CDR2 SVGEGT. CDR3 sequence reads: CASSYSVRAHYGYTF. In nucleotides, the CDR3 is TGTGCCAGCAGTTACTCGGTCAGAGCGCACTATGGCTACACCTTC.

This clone was seen only a few times. The chain links TRBV9 to TRBJ2-2, with a weak D call TRBD1 (6 bases). Germline V lookup: CDR1 SGDLS, CDR2 YYNGEE. With 2 bases removed from V and 1 base from J, the gap between germline ends came to 9 bases. This CDR3 is 15 amino acids long. The CDR3 is CASSVRDKNTGELFF. The CDR3 DNA is TGTGCCAGCAGCGTTCGGGACAAGAACACCGGGGAGCTGTTTTTT.

The chain combines TRBV9 with TRBJ2-1; D not resolved. The CDR3 extends over 13 amino acids. Trimming cost V 2 bases and J 5 bases, with 8 bases left between them. Germline V gives CDR1 SGDLS, CDR2 YYNGEE. CDR3 DNA: TGTGCCAGCAGCGTCCTTTTAGACAATGAGCAGTTCTTC. Protein: CASSVLLDNEQFF.

The chain carries TRBV6-5 and TRBJ2-4; the D gene is possibly TRBD2 (5 bases). CDR1 and CDR2 (germline): MNHEY, SVGAGI. V lost 0 bases to trimming and J lost 1 base, with 10 bases between them. There are 16 residues in the CDR3. CDR3 bases: TGTGCCAGCAGTTACTCTTACGGGGAGGCCAAAAACATTCAGTACTTC. Its protein product is CASSYSYGEAKNIQYF.

The V call is TRBV27, the J call TRBJ2-1; 9 bases are shared with TRBD1. The CDR3 runs to 14 residues. Germline V lookup: CDR1 MNHEY, CDR2 SMNVEV (reference sequence). The J segment lost 12 bases and the V segment lost 4 bases, leaving 10 bases of the junction unmatched. The CDR3 region has the DNA TGTGCCAGCAGTTCGACCGGGACAGGGTCAGGGCAGTTCTTC. Translating it yields CASSSTGTGSGQFF.

This chain joins TRBV19 and TRBJ1-2; 8 bases map to TRBD1. CDR1 and CDR2 from the germline V gene are LNHDA and SQIVND (reference sequence). With V trimmed by 5 bases and J by 5 bases, 7 bases remained unmatched. CDR3 length equals 14 residues. CDR3 DNA: TGTGCCAGTAGTCTCAGGGGGCTTGAGTATGGCTACACCTTC. Its protein is CASSLRGLEYGYTF. Looking up the rest from reference TRBV19 and TRBJ1-2 gives the full variable domain: DGGITQSPKYLFRKEGQNVTLSCEQNLNHDAMYWYRQDPGQGLRLIYYSQIVNDFQKGDIAEGYSVSREKKESFPLTVTSAQKNPTAFYLCASSLRGLEYGYTFGSGTRLTVV.

This clone appeared a few times. The chain is built from TRBV5-5 and TRBJ1-5; tentatively, D is TRBD1 (5 bases). The CDR3 length is 15 residues. Trimming shortened V by 0 bases and J by 4 bases, and 11 bases separated the two germline ends. Germline CDR1 reads SGHKS; CDR2 reads YYEKEE (reference sequence). The DNA of the CDR3 is TGTGCCAGCAGCTTGGAGGGGCATAGGAATCAGCCCCAGCATTTT. This translates into CASSLEGHRNQPQHF.

There are a few counts of this clone. V and J are TRBV11-2 and TRBJ2-3; D unresolved. Trimming pared 1 base from V and 3 bases from J, leaving 14 bases between. Germline assignment: CDR1 SGHAT and CDR2 FQNNGV. The CDR3 runs 16 residues. The CDR3 loop is CASSLAPDGATDTQYF. The CDR3 DNA is TGTGCCAGCAGCTTAGCCCCCGACGGAGCGACAGATACGCAGTATTTT.

The sample holds a few counts of this clone. The gene calls are TRBV5-5 and TRBJ1-5; D might be TRBD1 (5 bases). The germline V gene encodes CDR1 SGHKS and CDR2 YYEKEE (reference sequence). Trimming removed 2 bases from V and 5 bases from J, with 11 bases in between. The CDR3 is 14 residues long. In DNA, the CDR3 is TGTGCCAGCAGCTTTTCCCAGGGCGATCAGCCCCAGCATTTT. It translates to CASSFSQGDQPQHF.

This chain links TRBV29-1 with TRBJ2-1; 10 nucleotides match TRBD1. The V segment lost 6 bases and the J segment 8 bases; nucleotides outside the gene matches: 13. Germline CDR1 SQVTM, CDR2 ANQGSEA. The CDR3 length is 15 residues. CDR3 bases: TGCAGCGTGGGGGTGAAGGGACAGGGGATCGATGAGCAGTTCTTC. Its protein is CSVGVKGQGIDEQFF.

The chain is built from TRBV29-1 and TRBJ2-5; perhaps TRBD1 as D (5 bases). CDR3 size: 11 residues. The V end was cut by 4 bases, the J end by 3 bases, with 6 bases between. Germline V gene data show CDR1 as SQVTM and CDR2 as ANQGSEA. Here the CDR3 DNA reads TGCAGCGTTGTCAGGGAAGAGACCCAGTACTTC. This sequence encodes CSVVREETQYF. The whole variable domain, filled in from reference TRBV29-1 and TRBJ2-5, reads SAVISQKPSRDICQRGTSLTIQCQVDSQVTMMFWYRQQPGQSLTLIATANQGSEATYESGFVIDKFPISRPNLTFSTLTVSNMSPEDSSIYLCSVVREETQYFGPGTRLLVL.

The V and J genes are TRBV6-5 and TRBJ1-5; TRBD1 agrees at 7 bases. Losses at the gene ends were 6 bases for V and 2 bases for J; bases not matched to a gene: 4. Germline V gene sequence: CDR1 MNHEY, CDR2 SVGAGI. The CDR3 is 14 amino acids. The CDR3 is CASSRQGGNQPQHF. For the CDR3, the DNA is TGTGCCAGCAGCAGACAGGGCGGCAATCAGCCCCAGCATTTT.

This clone was found once. The chain employs TRBV12-2 and TRBJ1-1; TRBD1 is the table's D call and was not checked against the DNA. TRBV12-2 is labeled a pseudogene. The CDR3 loop spans 16 amino acids. The CDR3 DNA is TGTGCAAGTCGCTTAAAGTTCGAGTACAGGAACACTGAAGCTTTCTTT. This encodes CASRLKFEYRNTEAFF.

The chain joins TRBV5-4 to TRBJ1-3, with a possible D match to TRBD1 (5 bases). Germline CDR1 SGHNT, CDR2 YYREEE (reference sequence). Trimming stripped 0 bases from V and 0 bases from J, with 7 bases between. The CDR3 is 15 residues long. CDR3 loop: CASSLGRGSGNTIYF. CDR3 DNA sequence: TGTGCCAGCAGCTTGGGGAGGGGCTCTGGAAACACCATATATTTT.

Concerning this clone itself: An end of the junction does not agree with germline; a read error may underlie this. The sample carries other DNA sequences with the same CDR3. This chain links TRBV19 with TRBJ1-5; weak D call: TRBD1 (6 bases). This CDR3 has 15 amino acids. Germline loops: CDR1 LNHDA, CDR2 SQIVND (reference sequence). Here the CDR3 DNA reads TGTGCTAGTAGTATCTCGGGACAAAGCAATCAGCCCCAGCATTTT. The encoded protein is CASSISGQSNQPQHF. Based on the CDR3 plus reference TRBV19 and TRBJ1-5, the full variable domain is DGGITQSPKYLFRKEGQNVTLSCEQNLNHDAMYWYRQDPGQGLRLIYYSQIVNDFQKGDIAEGYSVSREKKESFPLTVTSAQKNPTAFYLCASSISGQSNQPQHFGDGTRLSIL.

V is TRBV4-3 and J is TRBJ1-1; the D gene is possibly TRBD1 (6 bases). Per the germline V gene, CDR1 is LGHNA and CDR2 is YSLEER. The CDR3 spans 14 residues. Trimming left V 4 bases short and J 4 bases short, with 13 bases between. Here the CDR3 reads CASSRNRVVTEAFF. In DNA, the CDR3 is TGCGCCAGCAGCCGGAACAGGGTTGTCACTGAAGCTTTCTTT.

The chain employs TRBV11-2 and TRBJ1-6; D gene ambiguous. The CDR3 consists of 12 residues. Germline V gene sequence: CDR1 SGHAT, CDR2 FQNNGV. The ends were cut back, 3 bases at V and 8 bases at J, with 5 bases in the middle. For the CDR3, the DNA is TGTGCCAGCAGCTTTTCGGATTCACCCCTCCACTTT. This gives the protein CASSFSDSPLHF.

The CDR3 region has the DNA TGTGCTAGTGGTTTGGGGCCGGGACTCGGTGAAGCTTTCTTT. It translates to CASGLGPGLGEAFF. The gene calls are TRBV12-5 and TRBJ1-1, with D perhaps TRBD1 (5 bases). The ends were cut back, 1 base at V and 7 bases at J, with 13 bases in the middle. CDR1 is LGHNT, CDR2 FRNRAP, per germline. The CDR3 has 14 residues.

There are a few counts of this clone. CDR3 nucleotides: TGTGCCAGCAGTTCCAGCTACAGGACCAACAATGAGCAGTTCTTC. Its protein product is CASSSSYRTNNEQFF. The chain has TRBV6-5 and TRBJ2-1, with D perhaps TRBD1 (5 bases). The V gene lost 4 bases and the J gene lost 5 bases, with 15 bases spanning the gap. CDR3 length equals 15 residues. CDR1 is MNHEY, CDR2 SVGAGI, per germline.

The chain recombines TRBV6-2 or TRBV6-3 with TRBJ2-7, with D uncertain. The CDR3 is made up of 12 amino acids. V was pared by 4 bases and J by 3 bases, with 7 bases between. The germline gives CDR1 MNHEY, CDR2 SVGEGT. As DNA, the CDR3 is TGTGCCAGCAGTTCTTCAGGCTACGAGCAGTACTTC. Protein: CASSSSGYEQYF.